This T cell receptor (beta chain) was observed in a study of prognosis after radiotherapy for stage I lung cancer. Overall study context: Adenocarcinoma was the tumor type in approximately twelve patients, squamous cell carcinoma in more than five.

This clonotype was recorded many times. The target antigen is unknown. There are 14 residues in the CDR3. From germline, CDR1 is DFQATT and CDR2 SNEGSKA (reference sequence). V lost 3 bases to trimming and J lost 4 bases, with 13 bases between them. It was by two-round multiplex PCR that TCR beta CDR3 was amplified from genomic DNA. First-round PCR, the initial amplification, used primers specific to each TRBV and TRBJ gene. One entry per CDR3 protein results from TCRdb running MiXCR on the multiplex PCR reads. This repertoire shows 14,000 or so distinct CDR3 sequences, approximately 33% found once; its top ten account for 25% to 35%. Broader study findings: Metastatic and non-metastatic patients reportedly diverged in TRBV and TRBJ gene usage.

Sequenced here: PBMCs, sampled before or after stereotactic body radiation therapy (not recorded which). The sequence was collected from a donor of 50 years or more with non-small cell lung cancer. The chain joins TRBV20-1 to TRBJ2-1; D is unclear. CDR3 nucleotide sequence: TGCAGTGCTAGTCGAACGGGCGGTTACAATGAGCAGTTCTTC. Translating gives CSASRTGGYNEQFF.